The 30 T cell receptor beta chains in this list originate from one sample, sequenced in a study of regulatory T cells in long-lasting Graves disease. The time point is: persistent/refractory GD, antithyroid drugs over 5 years with positive TRAb. The TCR library was prepared using RNA isolated from PBMCs. Arm-PCR of CDR3 regions with iRepertoire HTBI primers generated TCR beta libraries. One entry per CDR3 protein results from TCRdb running MiXCR on the multiplex PCR reads. This table holds about 660,000 distinct CDR3 sequences, around 30% found once. This specimen consisted of peripheral blood mononuclear cells (PBMCs), obtained when the disease was refractory, from a patient treated with antithyroid drugs. The receptor set was obtained from a female donor with Graves disease.

The chain employs TRBV28 and TRBJ1-2, with TRBD1 identical over 10 bases. The CDR3 length is 14 residues. Looked up from germline, CDR1 is MDHEN and CDR2 is SYDVKM. The trim removed 7 bases at V and 3 bases at J, leaving 5 bases unmatched. This chain's CDR3 is CASKTGTGDYGYTF. DNA for the CDR3: TGTGCCAGCAAAACCGGGACAGGGGACTATGGCTACACCTTC.

The V gene is TRBV2, the J gene TRBJ2-2; D may be TRBD1 (5 bases). The CDR3 extends over 15 amino acids. Germline CDR1 and CDR2: SNHLY and FYNNEI. Trimming took off 3 bases at V and 7 bases at J, with 15 bases between the two ends. The CDR3 sequence: CASSDRELRSGELFF. Written as DNA, the CDR3 is TGTGCCAGCAGTGACAGGGAATTGAGAAGCGGGGAGCTGTTTTTT. The full variable domain, rest sourced from reference TRBV2 and TRBJ2-2, is EPEVTQTPSHQVTQMGQEVILRCVPISNHLYFYWYRQILGQKVEFLVSFYNNEISEKSEIFDDQFSVERPDGSNFTLKIRSTKLEDSAMYFCASSDRELRSGELFFGEGSRLTVL.

The chain carries TRBV12-3 or TRBV12-4 and TRBJ2-1, with no clear D. This CDR3 has 16 residues. The V and J ends lost 3 bases and 0 bases respectively, with 12 bases between them. CDR3 bases: TGTGCCAGCAGTTTTGGCGCGCACGGCTCCTACAATGAGCAGTTCTTC. As protein: CASSFGAHGSYNEQFF.

This clonotype was recorded a few times. V gene TRBV5-1 combines with J gene TRBJ2-2; no clear D gene. Germline CDR1 SGHRS, CDR2 YFSETQ. V lost 4 bases and J 7 bases, leaving 14 bases between the germline ends. This CDR3 is 14 amino acids long. Written as DNA, the CDR3 is TGCGCCAGCAGCGAGACGCCGAAAGGCGGGGAGCTGTTTTTT. Its protein product is CASSETPKGGELFF.

V is TRBV12-3 or TRBV12-4 and J is TRBJ2-5; the D is unclear. The CDR3 covers 14 residues. The ends were cut back, 4 bases at V and 7 bases at J, with 16 bases in the middle. CDR3 in DNA: TGTGCCAGCAGTTCAGTGTCCCCCCCTGTGACCCAGTACTTC. This gives the protein CASSSVSPPVTQYF.

The chain combines TRBV15 with TRBJ2-7, with D possibly being TRBD2 (5 bases). The ends were cut back, 5 bases at V and 0 bases at J, with 14 bases in the middle. Per the germline V gene, CDR1 is LNHNV and CDR2 is YYDKDF (reference sequence). This CDR3 contains 15 residues. The CDR3 sequence: CATSAHPEGSYEQYF. CDR3 in DNA: TGTGCCACCAGCGCTCACCCCGAGGGCTCCTACGAGCAGTACTTC.

The table lists this clonotype with many counts. The chain recombines TRBV12-3 or TRBV12-4 with TRBJ1-1, with TRBD1 as a possible D gene (6 bases). This CDR3 is built from 16 residues. V lost 5 bases, J lost 0 bases, and 16 bases lay in between. CDR3 nucleotides: TGTGCCAGCAGTCTCTCGGACAGCCTCATGAACACTGAAGCTTTCTTT. This encodes CASSLSDSLMNTEAFF.

This clonotype was counted between two and nine times. The rearrangement links TRBV6-2 or TRBV6-3 to TRBJ1-2, with D perhaps matching TRBD1 (5 bases). Per germline, CDR1 MNHEY and CDR2 SVGEGT. This CDR3 has 13 amino acids. V lost 4 bases and J 2 bases, leaving 8 bases between the germline ends. CDR3 region: CASSWGINYGYTF. Here the CDR3 DNA reads TGTGCCAGCAGTTGGGGCATCAACTATGGCTACACCTTC.

CDR3 nucleotides: TGTGCCACCAGCAGGGGGTTGGAGCCCAATCAGCCCCAGCATTTT. Its protein is CATSRGLEPNQPQHF. The chain combines TRBV15 with TRBJ1-5; D remains ambiguous. This CDR3 comprises 15 residues. Between the trimmed V and J ends, which lost 3 bases and 3 bases, there was a span of 12 bases. Germline lookup yields CDR1 LNHNV and CDR2 YYDKDF (reference sequence).

Only a few counts were recorded for this clonotype. The chain joins TRBV12-3 or TRBV12-4 to TRBJ1-2, with a possible D match to TRBD1 (5 bases). CDR3 size: 15 residues. V was cut by 3 bases and J by 7 bases, with 18 bases left in between. This CDR3 reads CASSFRAGEGSGYTF. Here the CDR3 DNA reads TGTGCCAGCAGTTTTAGGGCGGGGGAGGGTTCTGGCTACACCTTC.

This clonotype turned up a few times. The CDR3 sequence is CSGTSGYQETQYF. CDR3 sequence (DNA): TGCAGTGGGACTAGCGGTTACCAAGAGACCCAGTACTTC. This rearrangement joins TRBV20-1 to TRBJ2-5, with 10 bases aligning to TRBD2. The germline V gene encodes CDR1 DFQATT and CDR2 SNEGSKA (reference sequence). Trimming removed 7 bases from V and 0 bases from J; junction bases left unmatched: 2. CDR3 length: 13 residues.

This clonotype was observed many times. The chain joins TRBV2 to TRBJ2-7; 7 bases map to TRBD1. From germline, CDR1 is SNHLY and CDR2 FYNNEI. This CDR3 contains 14 residues. The V segment lost 5 bases and the J segment 1 base; nucleotides outside the gene matches: 5. CDR3 DNA: TGTGCCAGCAGTCCCGACAGGGTGTCCTACGAGCAGTACTTC. Residues: CASSPDRVSYEQYF.

V is TRBV5-5 and J is TRBJ1-5; D not certain. Germline V gene lookup returns CDR1 SGHKS and CDR2 YYEKEE (reference sequence). V was trimmed by 0 bases and J by 7 bases, leaving 20 bases between them. The CDR3 extends over 17 amino acids. Here the CDR3 reads CASSLDVVGTSRQPQHF. CDR3 nucleotides: TGTGCCAGCAGCTTGGATGTTGTAGGCACCTCAAGACAGCCCCAGCATTTT.

The V and J genes are TRBV29-1 and TRBJ2-3; tentatively, D is TRBD1 (6 bases). CDR3 length: 14 amino acids. V was shortened by 8 bases and J by 3 bases, with 18 bases between the two germline ends. The germline gives CDR1 SQVTM, CDR2 ANQGSEA. CDR3 coding DNA: TGCAGCCTCGCCTGGGGGCGGGCGACAGATACGCAGTATTTT. Its protein is CSLAWGRATDTQYF.

CDR3 region: CSARTQAGELFF. The DNA for the CDR3 is TGCAGTGCTAGGACCCAGGCCGGGGAGCTGTTTTTT. The rearrangement uses TRBV20-1 and TRBJ2-2, with D hard to call. The germline V and J ends were trimmed by 3 bases and 6 bases, with 8 bases remaining between them. Germline-derived CDR1 and CDR2 are DFQATT and SNEGSKA (reference sequence). The CDR3 length is 12 residues.

This rearrangement joins TRBV12-3 or TRBV12-4 to TRBJ2-1; 9 nucleotides agree with TRBD2. The junction had 12 bases not matched to a gene; V was cut back by 5 bases and J by 7 bases. The length of the CDR3 is 16 residues. The CDR3 DNA follows: TGTGCCAGCAGTCACTCGTTAGCGGGAGTTGGAAATGAGCAGTTCTTC. It specifies CASSHSLAGVGNEQFF.

This clonotype was seen once. The J gene is TRBJ1-4, the V gene TRBV29-1, with a possible D match to TRBD1 (6 bases). CDR1 and CDR2 from the germline V gene are SQVTM and ANQGSEA. The CDR3 is made up of 14 amino acids. V was pared by 7 bases and J by 7 bases, with 19 bases between. The CDR3 loop reads CSATTGTLGEKLFF. The CDR3 DNA follows: TGCAGCGCGACAACCGGGACATTGGGTGAAAAACTGTTTTTT. Looking up the rest from reference TRBV29-1 and TRBJ1-4 gives the full variable domain: SAVISQKPSRDICQRGTSLTIQCQVDSQVTMMFWYRQQPGQSLTLIATANQGSEATYESGFVIDKFPISRPNLTFSTLTVSNMSPEDSSIYLCSATTGTLGEKLFFGSGTQLSVL.

The chain links TRBV20-1 to TRBJ2-4, with 9 bases identical to TRBD2. Germline loops: CDR1 DFQATT, CDR2 SNEGSKA (reference sequence). V was pared by 5 bases and J by 0 bases, with 2 bases of the junction left unmatched. The CDR3 contains 14 residues. CDR3 protein: CSAPSGVAKNIQYF. The CDR3 DNA is TGCAGTGCTCCTAGCGGGGTAGCCAAAAACATTCAGTACTTC.

The chain has TRBV29-1 and TRBJ1-2; D may be TRBD1 (5 bases). V lost 4 bases and J 9 bases, leaving 27 bases between the germline ends. The germline gives CDR1 SQVTM, CDR2 ANQGSEA. There are 16 residues in the CDR3. The CDR3 loop is CSVVDYRGGINDSYTF. CDR3 sequence (DNA): TGCAGCGTTGTGGACTATAGGGGCGGTATAAATGATAGCTACACCTTC.

Ten or more counts support this clonotype. This chain uses TRBV6-1 with TRBJ1-6, with 8 bases aligning to TRBD1. Germline V gene data show CDR1 as MNHNS and CDR2 as SASEGT. V shed 6 bases, J shed 10 bases, and the junction held 11 bases outside the gene matches. The CDR3 runs 15 residues. For the CDR3, the DNA is TGTGCCAGCAGAGCAGGACAGGGACTTTCATCACCCCTCCACTTT. Translating it yields CASRAGQGLSSPLHF.

This chain uses TRBV10-2 with TRBJ2-2, with D possibly being TRBD1 or TRBD2 (5 bases each). Trimming took 3 bases from V and 0 from J, leaving 8 bases between them. Germline loops: CDR1 WSHSY, CDR2 SAAADI. The CDR3 is 15 residues long. The CDR3 is CASSDGATNTGELFF. The CDR3 bases are TGCGCCAGCAGTGACGGGGCCACGAACACCGGGGAGCTGTTTTTT.

This clonotype was detected only a few times. The DNA of the CDR3 is TGCGCCAGCAGCTTGGAGGGACTAGCGGAAGAGACCCAGTACTTC. Translation: CASSLEGLAEETQYF. The chain combines TRBV5-1 with TRBJ2-5, with 11 bases identical to TRBD2. Germline CDR1 SGHRS, CDR2 YFSETQ. J gave up 3 bases and V 0 bases, and 1 base lay outside the gene matches. The CDR3 sequence is 15 residues long.

This sequence joins TRBV25-1 and TRBJ2-5, with D uncertain. This CDR3 is built from 14 residues. CDR1 is MGHDK, CDR2 SYGVNS, per germline. Between the trimmed V and J ends, which lost 1 base and 4 bases, there was a span of 10 bases. CDR3: CASSESPAGETQYF. The CDR3 DNA follows: TGTGCCAGCAGTGAATCTCCGGCAGGAGAGACCCAGTACTTC.

The gene calls are TRBV11-2 and TRBJ2-7; D may be TRBD1 or TRBD2 (5 bases each). CDR1 is SGHAT, CDR2 FQNNGV, per germline. This CDR3 contains 12 residues. The germline V and J ends were trimmed by 5 bases and 6 bases, with 11 bases remaining between them. Here the CDR3 reads CASSRLGGEQYF. The CDR3 region has the DNA TGTGCCAGCAGCCGCCTTGGGGGCGAGCAGTACTTC.

The genes are TRBV12-3 or TRBV12-4 and TRBJ2-7; TRBD1 is a possible D gene (6 bases). The V and J ends lost 5 bases and 5 bases respectively, with 16 bases between them. The CDR3 loop spans 14 amino acids. CDR3 sequence reads: CASSLRGRSDEQYF. In DNA, the CDR3 is TGTGCCAGCAGTCTCAGGGGAAGAAGCGACGAGCAGTACTTC.

This chain links TRBV12-3 or TRBV12-4 with TRBJ1-1; 11 bases agree with TRBD1. CDR3 length: 14 amino acids. Losses at the gene ends were 1 base for V and 6 bases for J; bases not matched to a gene: 1. In DNA form, the CDR3 reads TGTGCCAGCAGTTTAGGGACAGGGGGCCCTGAAGCTTTCTTT. Residues: CASSLGTGGPEAFF.

This clonotype was recorded a few times. The rearrangement uses TRBV13 and TRBJ1-1; D might be TRBD1 (6 bases). The CDR3 length is 12 residues. The germline CDR1 and CDR2 sequences are PRHDT and FYEKMQ (reference sequence). Deletions cut 4 bases from V and 8 bases from J, with 11 bases between. Here the CDR3 reads CASSSEGDEAFF. The CDR3 DNA follows: TGTGCCAGCAGCTCCGAGGGGGACGAAGCTTTCTTT.

In this sample, this clonotype turned up a few times. The V and J genes are TRBV12-5 and TRBJ1-2; D is ambiguous. Germline lookup yields CDR1 LGHNT and CDR2 FRNRAP. The CDR3 loop spans 13 amino acids. Trimming shortened V by 5 bases and J by 4 bases, and 11 bases separated the two germline ends. This chain's CDR3 is CASGRESFYGYTF. The DNA for the CDR3 is TGTGCTAGTGGTAGGGAATCCTTCTATGGCTACACCTTC. The variable domain in full, completed from reference TRBV12-5 and TRBJ1-2, reads DARVTQTPRHKVTEMGQEVTMRCQPILGHNTVFWYRQTMMQGLELLAYFRNRAPLDDSGMPKDRFSAEMPDATLATLKIQPSEPRDSAVYFCASGRESFYGYTFGSGTRLTVV.

This clonotype was recorded at least ten times. J is TRBJ2-2 and V is TRBV2; D unclear. CDR3 length: 13 residues. Deletions cut 3 bases from V and 6 bases from J, with 8 bases between. CDR1 is SNHLY and CDR2 is FYNNEI in the germline V gene. The CDR3, as DNA: TGTGCCAGCAGTGACTATGCCGCCGGGGAGCTGTTTTTT. Protein product: CASSDYAAGELFF.

This clonotype turned up a few times. V is TRBV10-3 and J is TRBJ2-2; 8 bases are shared with TRBD2. The CDR3 sequence is 15 residues long. V gave up 2 bases and J gave up 4 bases; unmatched junction bases: 3. CDR1 is ENHRY and CDR2 is SYGVKD in the germline V gene. The CDR3 protein is CAISERGLVTGELFF. The CDR3 DNA is TGTGCCATCAGTGAGCGGGGACTAGTCACCGGGGAGCTGTTTTTT.